What follows is one T cell receptor (beta chain) and its context. Its antigen is as yet unknown. The draw of peripheral blood yielded approximately 10 milliliters from each donor. These data are taken from a study of blood T cells in healthy people across ages. Study-level findings and limits: Total diversity from one million sequenced T cells was likely underestimated. Unsorted PBMCs blocked a conclusive comparison of naive and antigen-experienced cells.

CDR3 length equals 16 residues. V lost 5 bases and J 0 bases, leaving 14 bases between the germline ends. Primers used in a second PCR of roughly 7 to 12 cycles were a sample-barcoded 5' primer and a J-beta primer mix. Each CDR3 protein is one row after TCRdb ran MiXCR on the 5' RACE reads. Here the sample spans around 870,000 distinct CDR3 sequences, under 30% being singletons. The clonotype was recovered from a woman over 75 in good health. Sequencing input: blood. V usage is TRBV7-1 and J usage is TRBJ2-1; perhaps TRBD1 as D (6 bases). TRBV7-1 belongs to the ORF category, with a function that is uncertain. CDR3 in amino acids: CASSDLTGGSYNEQFF. The CDR3 DNA sequence: TGTGCCAGCAGCGACCTGACAGGTGGCTCCTACAATGAGCAGTTCTTC.